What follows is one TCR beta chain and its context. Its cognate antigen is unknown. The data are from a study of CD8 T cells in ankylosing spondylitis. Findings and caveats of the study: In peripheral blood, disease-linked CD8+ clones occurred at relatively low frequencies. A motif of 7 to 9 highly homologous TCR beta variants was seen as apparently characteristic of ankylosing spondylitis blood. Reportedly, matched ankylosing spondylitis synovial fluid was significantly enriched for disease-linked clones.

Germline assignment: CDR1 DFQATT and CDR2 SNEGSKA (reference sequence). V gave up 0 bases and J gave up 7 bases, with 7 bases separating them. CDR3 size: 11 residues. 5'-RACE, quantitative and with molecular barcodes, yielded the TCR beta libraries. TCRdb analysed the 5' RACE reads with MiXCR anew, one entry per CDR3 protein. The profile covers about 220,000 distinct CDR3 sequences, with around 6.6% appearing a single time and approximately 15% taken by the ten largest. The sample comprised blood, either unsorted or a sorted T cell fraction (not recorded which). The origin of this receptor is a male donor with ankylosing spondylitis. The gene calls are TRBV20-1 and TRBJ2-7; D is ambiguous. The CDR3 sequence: CSARDVGEQYF. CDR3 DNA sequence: TGCAGTGCTAGAGATGTAGGGGAGCAGTACTTC.